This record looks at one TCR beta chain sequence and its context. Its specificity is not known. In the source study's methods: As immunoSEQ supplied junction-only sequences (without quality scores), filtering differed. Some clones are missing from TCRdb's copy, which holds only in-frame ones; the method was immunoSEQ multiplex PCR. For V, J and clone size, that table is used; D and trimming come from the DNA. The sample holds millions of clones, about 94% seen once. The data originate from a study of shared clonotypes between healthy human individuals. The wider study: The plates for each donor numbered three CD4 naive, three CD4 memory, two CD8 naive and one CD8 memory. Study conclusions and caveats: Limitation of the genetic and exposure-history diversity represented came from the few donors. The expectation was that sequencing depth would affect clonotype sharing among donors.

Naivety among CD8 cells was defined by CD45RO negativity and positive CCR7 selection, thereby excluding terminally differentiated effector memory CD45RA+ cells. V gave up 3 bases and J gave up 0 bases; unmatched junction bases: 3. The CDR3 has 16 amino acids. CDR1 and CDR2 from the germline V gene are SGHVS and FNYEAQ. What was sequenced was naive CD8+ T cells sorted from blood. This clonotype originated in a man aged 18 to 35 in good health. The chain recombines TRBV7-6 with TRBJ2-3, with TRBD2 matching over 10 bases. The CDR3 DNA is TGTGCCAGCAGCTTGGGACTAGCGCCTAGCACAGATACGCAGTATTTT. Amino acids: CASSLGLAPSTDTQYF. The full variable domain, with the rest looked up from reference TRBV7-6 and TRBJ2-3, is GAGVSQSPRYKVTKRGQDVALRCDPISGHVSLYWYRQALGQGPEFLTYFNYEAQQDKSGLPNDRFSAERPEGSISTLTIQRTEQRDSAMYRCASSLGLAPSTDTQYFGPGTRLTVL.